The subject of this entry is one T cell receptor beta chain. The target antigen is unknown. This entry belongs to a study of CXCR3-negative and CXCR3-positive naive CD8 T cells. Study outcomes and limitations: Hydrophobicity of TRB CDR3s was greater in CXCR3-positive naive cells than in CXCR3-negative naive cells. Comparably high diversity marked both naive subsets, whereas memory CD8+ cells had much lower diversity. Most assays were run on fresh PBMCs (CXCR3 expression partially decreased after cryopreservation).

Via 5' RACE with UMI labels, TRB cDNA libraries were prepared. TCRdb re-analyzed the 5' RACE reads; it lists each CDR3 protein once, without DNA. The sample has tens of thousands of distinct CDR3 sequences. This clonotype was sampled from a human donor in good health. Some clones in this sample may be carry-over from other donors' samples. The sequenced sample consisted of naive CXCR3+ CD8+ T cells from blood. Indicated subset: CD45RO-CCR7+CD27+CD95- naive CD8+ T cells expressing CXCR3 (TNR3+).

The CDR3 loop is CASSPPFGEQYF. The chain combines TRBV5-1 with TRBJ2-7; TCRdb's D gene call, TRBD1, goes unchecked for lack of DNA. Germline CDR1 SGHRS, CDR2 YFSETQ. This CDR3 has 12 residues.